This passage covers 3 T cell receptor beta chains from one sample sequenced in a study of blood T cell repertoires in COVID-19. Sequenced by immunoSEQ multiplex PCR; TCRdb stores in-frame clones only, minus some. The table lists a few hundred thousand clones, around 87% of them singletons, with around 1.9% in the top ten. The sample was peripheral blood. The receptors were gathered from a woman in her sixties with COVID-19, enrolled during active disease.

J is TRBJ1-1 and V is TRBV7-3, with TRBD1 as a possible D gene (6 bases). CDR3 length equals 13 residues. V lost 8 bases and J 2 bases, leaving 12 bases between the germline ends. Germline CDR1 and CDR2: SGHTA and FQGTGA. The CDR3 loop reads CASGRQANTEAFF. The CDR3 DNA follows: TGTGCCAGCGGCAGACAGGCTAACACTGAAGCTTTCTTT.

The chain recombines TRBV6-6 with TRBJ1-5; TRBD1 is a possible D gene (6 bases). CDR1 is MNHNY and CDR2 is SVGAGI in the germline V gene (reference sequence). The V end was cut by 8 bases, the J end by 0 bases, with 17 bases between. CDR3 length: 16 amino acids. The chain's CDR3 is CASGGGRGVSNQPQHF. As DNA, the CDR3 is TGTGCCAGCGGTGGAGGGAGGGGGGTTAGCAATCAGCCCCAGCATTTT.

J is TRBJ2-7 and V is TRBV18; D remains ambiguous. V lost 5 bases and J 3 bases, leaving 5 bases between the germline ends. This CDR3 spans 11 amino acids. Germline V gene sequence: CDR1 KGHSH, CDR2 LQKENI. CDR3 sequence: CASSDNYEQYF. For the CDR3, the DNA is TGTGCCAGCTCAGACAACTACGAGCAGTACTTC.